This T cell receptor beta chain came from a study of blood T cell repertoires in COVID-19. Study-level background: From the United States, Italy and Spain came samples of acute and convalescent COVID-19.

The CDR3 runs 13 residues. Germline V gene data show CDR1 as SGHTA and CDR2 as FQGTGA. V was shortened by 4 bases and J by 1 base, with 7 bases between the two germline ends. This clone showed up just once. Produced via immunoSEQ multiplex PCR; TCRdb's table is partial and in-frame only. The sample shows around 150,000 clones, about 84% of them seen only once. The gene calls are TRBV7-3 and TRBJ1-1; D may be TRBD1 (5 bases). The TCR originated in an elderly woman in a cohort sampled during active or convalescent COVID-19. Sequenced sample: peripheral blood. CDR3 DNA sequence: TGTGCCAGCAGCTACGGACAGAACACTGAAGCTTTCTTT. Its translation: CASSYGQNTEAFF.